This record looks at one TCR beta chain sequence and its context. The record originates from a study of T cells expressing NK-cell markers. From the 5' RACE reads, TCRdb lists one entry per CDR3 protein and no DNA. The table lists some 450,000 distinct CDR3 sequences. The CDR3 is 16 residues long. Germline CDR1 reads MNHNS; CDR2 reads SASEGT. Sequenced input: blood T cells: a sorted CD56 or NKG2C T cell subset, CD4+ or CD8+ T cells, or bulk PBMC T cells (not recorded which). V usage is TRBV6-1 and J usage is TRBJ2-5; the D call of TRBD1 rests on TCRdb alone, since no DNA is present to check it. The source of this sequence is a woman aged 18 to 69 in good health. CDR3 loop: CASSRKQGGVRETQYF.